This is a list of T cell receptor beta chains from one sample in a study of blood T cell repertoires in COVID-19. This table comes from immunoSEQ multiplex PCR, and its TCRdb copy is limited to in-frame clones, with some not included. The data hold about 100,000 clones, with 70% to 90% observed a single time. The material sequenced was peripheral blood. Receptors were obtained from a man of 80 years or more with acute or convalescent COVID-19. CDR3s leave out the opening cysteine and the closing phenylalanine or tryptophan. The order of the fields is J gene, V gene, CDR3 protein.

>TRBJ2-3|TRBV11-2
ASSFGLAGLGRTDTQY
>TRBJ2-3|TRBV6-5
ASTYRGSLY
>TRBJ1-5|TRBV28
ASSLGTGRSEAQH
>TRBJ2-1|TRBV5-1
ASSLAFAGVGNEQF
>TRBJ1-5|TRBV28
ASAGQVNQPQH
>TRBJ1-4|TRBV7-2
ASSLPTGGREKLF
>TRBJ1-5|TRBV6-2/TRBV6-3
ASSADRGQPQH
>TRBJ2-7|TRBV12-3/TRBV12-4
ASSPDRNHEQY
>TRBJ2-7|TRBV27
ASSLSWAKSYEQY
>TRBJ1-6|TRBV5-1
ASSLNSPRGPLH
>TRBJ2-3|TRBV6-2/TRBV6-3
ASSLPGLDLDTQY
>TRBJ2-3|TRBV28
ASSSSTGGWSDTQY
>TRBJ2-3|TRBV27
ASRVLAGVTDTQY
>TRBJ1-6|TRBV6-5
ASSYSRDNSPLH
>TRBJ1-4|TRBV6-1
ASSEGVNEKLF
>TRBJ1-2|TRBV19
ASSLRTRGEYNGYT
>TRBJ2-7|TRBV6-5
ASRFDRFYEQY
>TRBJ1-5|TRBV5-8
ASSLRQYQPQH
>TRBJ2-1|TRBV9
ASSVALAGEQF
>TRBJ2-5|TRBV9
ASSPRGSGEETQY
>TRBJ2-1|TRBV29-1
SAPGTGGYNEQF
>TRBJ1-5|TRBV6-2/TRBV6-3
ASSSGDYSNQPQH
>TRBJ2-5|TRBV6-1
ASSASGGQGGRETQY
>TRBJ1-3|TRBV30
AWQQDSGNTIY
>TRBJ2-3|TRBV9
ASGPTSGRGGTDTQY
>TRBJ2-4|TRBV11-1
ASSLIFTDIQY
>TRBJ1-6|TRBV7-9
ASSLARGDSPLH
>TRBJ2-2|TRBV29-1
SGGQGSNTGELF
>TRBJ1-5|TRBV7-2
ASSFRQGTQPQH
>TRBJ1-1|TRBV5-1
ASSLTPGSGLQAF
>TRBJ2-5|TRBV5-1
ASSPGTSGSERTQY
>TRBJ1-1|TRBV29-1
SARTGGTEAF
>TRBJ1-1|TRBV25-1
ASSGQGGTEAF
>TRBJ1-2|TRBV3-1/TRBV3-2
ASSQNILDSYGYT
>TRBJ2-5|TRBV5-4
ASSLASGRPALETQY
>TRBJ2-5|TRBV14
ASSQGSGSWETQY
>TRBJ2-3|TRBV27
ASSLDRGDGGTDTQY
>TRBJ2-7|TRBV9
ASSVTVGYEQY
>TRBJ1-2|TRBV3-1/TRBV3-2
ASTQIGTDYGYT
>TRBJ1-5|TRBV24-1
ATSDRDRPLNQPQH
>TRBJ2-3|TRBV5-4
ASSLSFGQGPDTQY
>TRBJ2-2|TRBV25-1
ASRGGSVRTGELF
>TRBJ2-1|TRBV6-4
ASSEGRNNEQF
>TRBJ2-7|TRBV2
ASSGQGSEQY
>TRBJ2-1|TRBV12-5
ASGLVSGSSGEQF
>TRBJ2-7|TRBV18
ASSPSGTRISYEQY
>TRBJ2-7|TRBV12-3/TRBV12-4
ASSFGTLREQY
>TRBJ2-5|TRBV7-3
ASSSTRPGVETQY
>TRBJ2-7|TRBV15
ATSQESFRDRGYEQY
>TRBJ2-1|TRBV7-4
ASSWGTSGINEQF
>TRBJ2-1|TRBV19
ASTQGPRGGEQF
>TRBJ1-1|TRBV29-1
SVKTGNTEAF
>TRBJ2-5|TRBV29-1
SAEGGVYETQY
>TRBJ2-1|TRBV7-2
ASSQGLRYNEQF
>TRBJ1-1|TRBV12-3/TRBV12-4
ASSLGPNTEAF
>TRBJ1-2|TRBV10-3
AARSTGSYGYT
>TRBJ2-7|TRBV19
ATRTAYEQY